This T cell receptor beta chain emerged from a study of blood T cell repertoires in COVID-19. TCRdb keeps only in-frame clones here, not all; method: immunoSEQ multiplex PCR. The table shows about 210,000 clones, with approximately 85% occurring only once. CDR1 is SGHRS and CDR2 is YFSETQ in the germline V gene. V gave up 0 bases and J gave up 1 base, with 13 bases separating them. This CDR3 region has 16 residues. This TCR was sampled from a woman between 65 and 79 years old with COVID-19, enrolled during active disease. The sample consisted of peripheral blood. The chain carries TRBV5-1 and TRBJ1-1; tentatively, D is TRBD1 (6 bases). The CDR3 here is CASSLAGGQQNTEAFF. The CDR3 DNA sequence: TGCGCCAGCAGCTTGGCCGGGGGGCAGCAGAACACTGAAGCTTTCTTT.